This record looks at one T cell receptor (beta chain) sequence and its context. Its antigen is as yet unknown. Unstimulated naive, memory, effector memory and TEMRA subsets were sequenced, and this was done in a few donor pairs. This sample was included in a study of siplizumab effects on memory and regulatory T cells. Study-wide points: Significant reduction of alloreactive sequences traceable to unstimulated CD4+ memory cells was observed with siplizumab. A mean of approximately 70% of mappable alloreactive CD4+ clones were Treg-derived with siplizumab, compared with 26.9% in controls.

Profiled with immunoSEQ multiplex PCR; TCRdb holds only in-frame clones, not every one. The sample consists of roughly 62,000 clones, 65% to 80% of them appearing once. Germline CDR1 and CDR2: LNHDA and SQIVND (reference sequence). Trimming pared 8 bases from V and 3 bases from J, leaving 10 bases between. The CDR3 extends over 13 amino acids. This clonotype was obtained from a human donor in good health. Specimen: memory CD4+ T cells sorted from blood. The chain is built from TRBV19 and TRBJ1-4, with a possible D match to TRBD1 (5 bases). In DNA form, the CDR3 reads TGTGCCAGTTCGTCAGGGTCTAATGAAAAACTGTTTTTT. Encoded protein: CASSSGSNEKLFF.